This T cell receptor (beta chain) is drawn from a study of graft-versus-host responses after intestinal transplantation. Background on the study: Anti-thymocyte globulin induction was given to all recipients, followed by tacrolimus and steroids for 2 to 4 years.

The germline V gene has CDR1 LGHNT and CDR2 FRNRAP. Trimming took 1 base from V and 3 from J, leaving 6 bases between them. The CDR3 covers 13 residues. Clones were sequenced by immunoSEQ multiplex PCR, and TCRdb holds only the in-frame ones, with some missing. The repertoire consists of around 100,000 clones, with around 92% occurring once and the leading ten covering under 0.2%. Study results and caveats: Recipient-marrow GvH clones were detected, some having first appeared in ileum or blood. Maximum circulating GvH clone levels tracked with early post-transplant HvG decreases. High graft-versus-host to host-versus-graft clonal ratios were found in allografts of patients who had graft-donor T cell macrochimerism.

Points on this clone: Its antigen remains unidentified.

The sequence was obtained from a human donor who was the organ donor for an intestinal transplant. The starting material was unstimulated CD4+ T cells sorted from spleen or lymph node cells, obtained before transplant. This chain joins TRBV12-5 and TRBJ2-5; tentatively, D is TRBD1 (6 bases). The CDR3: CASGLEGEETQYF. CDR3 bases: TGTGCTAGTGGTTTGGAGGGGGAAGAGACCCAGTACTTC.